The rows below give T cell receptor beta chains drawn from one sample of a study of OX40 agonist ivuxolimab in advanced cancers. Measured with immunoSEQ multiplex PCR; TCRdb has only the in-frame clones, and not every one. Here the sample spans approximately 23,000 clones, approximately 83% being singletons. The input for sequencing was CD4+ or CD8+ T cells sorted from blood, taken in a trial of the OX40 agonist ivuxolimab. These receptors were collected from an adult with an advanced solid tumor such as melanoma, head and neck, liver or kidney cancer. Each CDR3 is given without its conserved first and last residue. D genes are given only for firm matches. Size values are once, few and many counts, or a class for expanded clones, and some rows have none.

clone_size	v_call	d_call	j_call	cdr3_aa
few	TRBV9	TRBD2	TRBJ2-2	ASSVAAGGPGGELF
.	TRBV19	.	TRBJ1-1	ASSIVPKNTEAF
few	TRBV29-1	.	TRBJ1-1	SSKSGTNTEAF
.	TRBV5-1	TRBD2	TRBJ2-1	ASSFPTSGGSPNEQF
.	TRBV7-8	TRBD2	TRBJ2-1	ASSPAPKRGANEQF
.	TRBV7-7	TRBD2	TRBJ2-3	ASSLLAGEVADTQY
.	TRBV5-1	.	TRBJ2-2	ASSGSGYGTGELF
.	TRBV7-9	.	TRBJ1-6	ASSNGRSNSPLH
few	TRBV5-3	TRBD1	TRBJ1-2	ASSLLWTGNGYT
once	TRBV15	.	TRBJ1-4	ATSVRGGGEKLF
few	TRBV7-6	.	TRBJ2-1	ASSLIWGPDGRDEQF
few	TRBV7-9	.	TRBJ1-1	ASSLVAGMNTEAF
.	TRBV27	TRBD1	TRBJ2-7	ASGQGANEQY
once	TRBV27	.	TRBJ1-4	ASGRTNEKLF
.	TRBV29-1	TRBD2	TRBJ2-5	SVVAPGLAGDQETQY
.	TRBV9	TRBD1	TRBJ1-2	ASSVAGGNYGYT
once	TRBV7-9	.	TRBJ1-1	ASSLGWAETRRPEAF